The rows below give T cell receptor beta chains drawn from one sample of a study of CD8+ T cells in alopecia areata. TCRdb's copy holds only in-frame clones and misses some; the assay was immunoSEQ multiplex PCR. The sample records roughly 200,000 clones, roughly 65% being singletons. Sequencing used CD4+ T cells sorted from blood, obtained at week 0. Receptor source: a human donor with alopecia areata. CDR3s include the opening cysteine and the closing phenylalanine or tryptophan. The D gene is left open where the match is weak. A clone size is listed for some rows: how often the clone was seen (once, few, many), or a class if it is expanded.

>.|TRBD2|TRBJ2-2|TRBV15
TGTGCCACCAGCAGAGGAAGTAGCGGGGTCAACCCGAACACCGGGGAGCTGTTTTTT
CATSRGSSGVNPNTGELFF
>.|.|TRBJ2-3|TRBV2
TGTGCCAGCAGATTGGACTCAACATTCACAGATACGCAGTATTTT
CASRLDSTFTDTQYF
>.|.|TRBJ1-1|TRBV30
TGTGCCTGGACTACAACACGGATCACTGAAGCTTTCTTT
CAWTTTRITEAFF
>few|TRBD1|TRBJ2-7|TRBV29-1
TGCAGCGTTGGAGGGGGCGACGAGCAGTACTTC
CSVGGGDEQYF
>.|TRBD1|TRBJ1-5|TRBV30
TGTGCCTGGAGTGTACAAGGACAGGGGCTCAGCAATCAGCCCCAGCATTTT
CAWSVQGQGLSNQPQHF
>.|.|TRBJ1-1|TRBV6-5
TGTGCCAGCAGCGTGCGGGGGGGGCAGACTGAAGCTTTCTTT
CASSVRGGQTEAFF
>few|.|TRBJ2-7|TRBV29-1
TGCAGCGTGACACAGGGCGGGCAGTACTTC
CSVTQGGQYF
>.|.|TRBJ2-5|TRBV9
TGTGCCAGCAGCGTAGGGATTGGGGTTACGGAGACCCAGTACTTC
CASSVGIGVTETQYF
>.|.|TRBJ2-7|TRBV2
TGTGCCTCATTGTATCCCGCGGCGGACGAGCAGTACTTC
CASLYPAADEQYF
>.|.|TRBJ1-6|TRBV19
TGTGCCAGTAGTATAGATGGCGGGACCAATTCACCCCTCCACTTT
CASSIDGGTNSPLHF
>.|.|TRBJ1-2|TRBV9
TGTGCCAGCAGCGTAGGTGCGTCCGACGGGGGCTACACCTTC
CASSVGASDGGYTF
>.|.|TRBJ1-6|TRBV25-1
TGTGCCAGCAGTGTGGGCAGAAATTCACCCCTCCACTTT
CASSVGRNSPLHF
>.|.|TRBJ1-6|TRBV30
TGTGCCTGGACTGTCAGCTCCTATAATTCACCCCTCCACTTT
CAWTVSSYNSPLHF
>.|.|TRBJ2-1|TRBV7-3
TGTGCCAGCAGCCCCGGCCCTTACAGCTCCTACAATGAGCAGTTCTTC
CASSPGPYSSYNEQFF
>.|.|TRBJ1-6|TRBV28
TGTGCCAGCAGTTTCGGGCAGAATTCACCCCTCCACTTT
CASSFGQNSPLHF
>.|.|TRBJ1-1|TRBV6-1
TGTGCCAGCAGTGACAGGGTCAACACTGAAGCTTTCTTT
CASSDRVNTEAFF
>.|.|TRBJ2-1|TRBV2
TGTGCCAGCAGTGAAGCGCGACAGCACAATGAGCAGTTCTTC
CASSEARQHNEQFF
>.|TRBD1|TRBJ2-1|TRBV27
TGTGCCAGCACCCCCGGGACAGGGGGGCCCCTTCGTCTTGAGCAGTTCTTC
CASTPGTGGPLRLEQFF
>.|.|TRBJ1-2|TRBV29-1
TGCAGCGCCCGGGACGGCTCTAACTATGGCTACACCTTC
CSARDGSNYGYTF
>.|.|TRBJ1-4|TRBV29-1
TGCAGCGTTGGAGGGGCTAGGGGAGAAAAACTGTTTTTT
CSVGGARGEKLFF
>few|.|TRBJ1-6|TRBV30
TGTGCCTGGAGTGATAGGGGGGATTCACCCCTCCACTTT
CAWSDRGDSPLHF
>.|.|TRBJ1-2|TRBV30
TGTGCCTGGAGTGTTCCAGGTCGAGGCTACACCTTC
CAWSVPGRGYTF
>once|TRBD2|TRBJ2-7|TRBV5-6
TGTGCCAGCAGCTCCATAGCGGGGGGAAAATACGAGCAGTACTTC
CASSSIAGGKYEQYF
>.|TRBD1|TRBJ2-7|TRBV29-1
TGCAGCGTTGGCGGACAGGGGGTCCACGAGCAGTACTTC
CSVGGQGVHEQYF
>.|.|TRBJ1-2|TRBV29-1
TGCAGCCTATGGAACCAAGGCTATGGCTACACCTTC
CSLWNQGYGYTF
>.|.|TRBJ1-4|TRBV25-1
TGTGCCAGCAGTGAAGTGTCTAGCAGAGAAAAACTGTTTTTT
CASSEVSSREKLFF
>.|.|TRBJ1-2|TRBV30
TGTGCCTGGAGTCCCCCCAAGGGGAGTTGGAGTGGCTACACCTTC
CAWSPPKGSWSGYTF
>.|TRBD1|TRBJ1-2|TRBV4-3
TGCGCCAGCAGCCACCTTACCGACCAGGCTTCGCAGGGGGCTTATGGCTACACCTTC
CASSHLTDQASQGAYGYTF
>.|.|TRBJ1-1|TRBV5-5
TGTGCCAGCAGCTTGGGGCAGGGTAGGGCTTTCTTT
CASSLGQGRAFF
>.|.|TRBJ1-2|TRBV5-1
TGCGCCAGCAGCTTGGATGCCTCTCCTAACTATGGCTACACCTTC
CASSLDASPNYGYTF
>.|.|TRBJ2-1|TRBV4-3
TGCGCCAGCAGCCAATCTCCGGGCGGGATCGCTGGGAATGAGCAGTTCTTC
CASSQSPGGIAGNEQFF
>.|.|TRBJ2-7|TRBV5-1
TGCGCCAGCAGCCCCCAGACAGGAACTCTGTTCTACGAGCAGTACTTC
CASSPQTGTLFYEQYF
>.|TRBD1|TRBJ2-7|TRBV25-1
TGTGCCAGCGAGACAGGGGGCCGTGTCGAGCAGTACTTC
CASETGGRVEQYF
>.|.|TRBJ2-1|TRBV25-1
TGTGCCAGCAGTTCGACAGCGAACTTGTACAATGAGCAGTTCTTC
CASSSTANLYNEQFF
>once|.|TRBJ1-2|TRBV19
TGTGCCAGTAGTCCCCAAGGACAGAGTCGGAACTTC
CASSPQGQSRNF
>.|.|TRBJ2-2|TRBV5-4
TGTGCCAGCAGCTTGCCCAGAGGGGAGCTGTTTTTT
CASSLPRGELFF
>.|.|TRBJ2-7|TRBV30
TGTGCCTGGAGTCTCCGGGACTCCTCTATCTCCTACGAGCAGTACTTC
CAWSLRDSSISYEQYF
>.|.|TRBJ2-1|TRBV13
TGTGCCAGCAGCGTCGTTTACAATGAGCAGTTCTTC
CASSVVYNEQFF
>few|.|TRBJ2-7|TRBV29-1
TGCAGCGTTGGAATAGGGCCTAACTCCTGGCAGTACTTC
CSVGIGPNSWQYF
>.|TRBD2|TRBJ2-7|TRBV11-2
TGTGCCAGCAGCGGACTAGCGTCAACCTACGAGCAGTACTTC
CASSGLASTYEQYF
>once|.|TRBJ2-3|TRBV5-6
TGTGCCAGCAGCTTGGGTTGGGCCACAGATACGCAGTATTTT
CASSLGWATDTQYF
>.|.|TRBJ1-4|TRBV25-1
TGTGCCAGCAGTGATGGGGCGTTACTGTTTTTT
CASSDGALLFF